A selection of T cell receptor beta chains follows, all from one sample in a study of cytotoxic CD8 clonotypes in ibrutinib-treated CLL. Libraries were prepared by immunoSEQ multiplex PCR; TCRdb keeps only in-frame clonotypes and omits some of them. The table lists approximately 350,000 clones, 67% of them singletons. The sample was PBMCs, taken after 36 months of ibrutinib treatment. These receptors were obtained from a human donor with chronic lymphocytic leukemia. Both conserved end residues are part of each CDR3. A clone size is listed for some rows: how often the clone was seen (once, few, many), or a class if it is expanded.

clone_size	j_call	v_call	cdr3_aa
.	TRBJ1-2	TRBV6-1	CASSEVGVANYGYTF
.	TRBJ2-7	TRBV27	CASSPYRGLTYEQYF
.	TRBJ1-2	TRBV2	CAIALGARGGYTF
.	TRBJ2-7	TRBV29-1	CSVELPLGRGYEQYF
few	TRBJ1-1	TRBV9	CASSVAGEGNTEAFF
.	TRBJ2-3	TRBV4-1	CASSQTVAGLSTDTQYF
.	TRBJ2-5	TRBV2	CASAFRGGETQYF
few	TRBJ2-1	TRBV9	CASSVPGRLEQFF
once	TRBJ1-4	TRBV6-5	CASSYSWARREKLFF
few	TRBJ2-7	TRBV30	CAWSPNPRGEQYF
.	TRBJ2-7	TRBV28	CASSVSGGPYEQYF
few	TRBJ1-6	TRBV5-5	CASSLPMDFDSPLHF
.	TRBJ2-7	TRBV27	CASSLSLAGVWEQYF
.	TRBJ2-5	TRBV2	CASTPRGGRKETQYF